This T cell receptor (beta chain) derives from a study of blood T cell repertoires in COVID-19 (TCRdb year 2020). Context from the whole study: Samples from collaborators originated in the United States, Italy and Spain and spanned both the acute and convalescent phases of COVID-19. Deeply sampled blood TCRbeta repertoires from subjects exposed to, actively infected with, or recovered from COVID-19 were included in the dataset. The sample metadata nearly always contained a de-identified subject ID, COVID-19 status, age in years and sex. The repertoires were released in a freely available public database meant as a resource for research on the immune response to SARS-CoV-2. The samples were drawn from two sources: the first 160 participants of the ongoing ImmuneRACE study, and 950 to 1,500 subjects contributed by 6 global collaborators. The prospective study material was composed of cDNA or gDNA derived from T cells, B-cell-depleted T cells, or PBMCs. Where available, HLA class I and class II types were obtained from metadata supplied by the sample provider rather than from assay-based typing. Overall study results and their limits: The amount of clinical and demographic metadata varied by source and participant and was provided uncurated.

The CDR3 has 16 amino acids, counting the end cysteine and phenylalanine. Kept here is only the CDR3 DNA, which spans 48 bases and is read in frame from base 1. Per the germline V gene, MRHNA is the CDR1 and SNTAGT is the CDR2. V is trimmed back by 5 bases and J by 8 bases, and the junction contains 11 bases that no gene match accounts for. Enrolling through a virtual design, the prospective study's participants ranged in age from roughly 18 to 95 years and lived across 20 to 30 United States geographic areas. In the prospective study, cohorts were assigned on the basis of participant-reported clinical history obtained from a screening survey and a study questionnaire. Recovered participants in ImmuneRACE Cohort 3 were defined as having two consecutive negative NP/OP PCR tests, clearance from a healthcare professional, or resolution of symptoms. Mobile phlebotomists in the prospective study collected whole blood, serum and a nasopharyngeal or oropharyngeal swab from every participant. Participants in the prospective study had the option to provide additional blood draws and questionnaires over a 2-month period. Before DNA extraction, blood samples from the prospective study were shipped at room temperature or frozen.

Turning to this clone: Its cognate antigen has yet to be identified. Base quality data are lacking; no much larger clone is found one base away.

TCRbeta CDR3 regions were amplified from genomic DNA by means of the immunoSEQ Assay, a bias-controlled multiplex PCR. In the original analysis: Within the assay, amplification of reference gene primers was used to estimate how many nucleated cells each sample contained. Sequence reads were collapsed and filtered to measure the absolute abundance of every unique TCRbeta CDR3 rearrangement. For each sample, productive Simpson clonality was calculated as the square root of Simpson's diversity index over productive rearrangements. The table was pulled from immuneACCESS by TCRdb, which kept in-frame rearrangements only. Such tables lose some clones; where checked, under half of the loss comes from unresolved V genes, and the rest has no known cause. That table gives V, J and clone size, and the DNA gave D and trimming. The table for this sample lists 150,000 to 200,000 clones; about 89% of them were counted only once. Around 0.77% of the sample belongs to the ten largest clones.

The V and J segments used are TRBV6-4 and TRBJ2-1; 11 bases in the junction line up with TRBD2. This receptor was taken from a woman under 30 who had recovered from COVID-19. Sequenced sample: PBMCs or T cells enriched from blood (not recorded which). The CDR3 sequence is CASSTHSGRGLDEQFF. The sequence in DNA is TGTGCCAGCAGTACTCATAGCGGGAGGGGTTTGGATGAGCAGTTCTTC.